These 14 T cell receptor beta chains originate from one sample sequenced in a study of blood T cell repertoires in COVID-19. Produced via immunoSEQ multiplex PCR; TCRdb's table is partial and in-frame only. The sample yields some 250,000 clones, 84% seen once. Sequencing was done on a sample of peripheral blood. These receptors were taken from a man aged 50 to 59 with active or convalescent COVID-19.

V is TRBV15 and J is TRBJ1-1; maybe TRBD1 (6 bases). The CDR3 loop spans 17 amino acids. V was shortened by 0 bases and J by 5 bases, with 19 bases between the two germline ends. Germline V gene lookup returns CDR1 LNHNV and CDR2 YYDKDF (reference sequence). The CDR3 reads CATSRDAGRGRQTEAFF. The CDR3 nucleotides are TGTGCCACCAGCAGAGATGCAGGGCGGGGGCGACAAACTGAAGCTTTCTTT.

V gene TRBV5-1 combines with J gene TRBJ2-4, with 7 nucleotides matching TRBD1. Germline CDR1 and CDR2: SGHRS and YFSETQ. The CDR3 is 15 amino acids. J gave up 6 bases and V 7 bases, and 13 bases lay outside the gene matches. The CDR3 loop is CASRPPGTVINIQYF. The DNA for the CDR3 is TGCGCCAGCCGCCCCCCCGGGACAGTGATAAACATTCAGTACTTC.

The chain employs TRBV6-5 and TRBJ2-3; TRBD1 might be the D (6 bases). Germline-derived CDR1 and CDR2 are MNHEY and SVGAGI. Trimming removed 6 bases at V and 6 bases at J, with 19 bases between. The CDR3 covers 15 residues. The CDR3 coding sequence is TGTGCCAGCAGCAGAGGGACATCCCCAGGGGATACGCAGTATTTT. It encodes CASSRGTSPGDTQYF.

The chain has TRBV27 and TRBJ2-1; D not certain. Germline-derived CDR1 and CDR2 are MNHEY and SMNVEV (reference sequence). The CDR3 spans 15 residues. V lost 6 bases and J 7 bases, leaving 19 bases between the germline ends. CDR3 amino acids: CASSLTGPHMNEQFF. The CDR3 DNA reads as TGTGCCAGCAGCTTAACGGGTCCTCATATGAATGAGCAGTTCTTC.

The CDR3 loop is CASTSLLVRTGAGGYTF. The CDR3 DNA is TGTGCCAGCACCTCGTTGCTCGTCCGCACAGGGGCCGGTGGCTACACCTTC. The V gene is TRBV27, the J gene TRBJ1-2; TRBD1 matches 7 bases. Germline V CDR1 and CDR2: MNHEY, SMNVEV (reference sequence). The CDR3 extends over 17 amino acids. The V gene end was trimmed by 7 bases and the J gene end by 7 bases; junction bases not matched to a gene: 21.

The V gene is TRBV4-1, the J gene TRBJ1-3, with no clear D. This CDR3 has 13 residues. The V end lost 1 base, the J end lost 3 bases, and 4 bases lay between the germline ends. Per germline, CDR1 MGHRA and CDR2 YSYEKL. The CDR3 DNA reads as TGCGCCAGCAGCCAAGTCAGTGGAAACACCATATATTTT. This encodes CASSQVSGNTIYF.

This chain uses TRBV21-1 with TRBJ1-1; the table assigns TRBD1, which was not confirmed against the DNA. TRBV21-1 is given as a pseudogene. This CDR3 has 15 residues. This CDR3 is CASSKEDREGTEAFF. The DNA of the CDR3 is TGTGCCAGCAGCAAAGAGGACAGGGAGGGAACTGAAGCTTTCTTT.

The gene calls are TRBV7-9 and TRBJ2-5; 9 bases are a match to TRBD2. The V and J ends lost 5 bases and 5 bases, in that order; junction bases with no gene match: 9. CDR3 length equals 15 residues. The V gene's germline CDR1 is SEHNR and CDR2 FQNEAQ (reference sequence). CDR3 in DNA: TGTGCCAGCAGCCTACGCGGGGGGGGTTTGGAGACCCAGTACTTC. Its protein is CASSLRGGGLETQYF.

The V gene is TRBV20-1, the J gene TRBJ1-5; D remains ambiguous. Trimming left V 3 bases short and J 5 bases short, with 8 bases between. The germline V gene has CDR1 DFQATT and CDR2 SNEGSKA (reference sequence). The CDR3 totals 12 residues. The CDR3 sequence: CSASLPDQPQHF. As DNA, the CDR3 is TGCAGTGCTAGTCTTCCGGATCAGCCCCAGCATTTT.

The sample holds one count of this clone. The chain links TRBV11-2 to TRBJ2-7; 7 bases agree with TRBD1. V lost 4 bases and J lost 0; bases outside the gene matches: 6. The CDR3 is 15 amino acids. Per the germline V gene, CDR1 is SGHAT and CDR2 is FQNNGV. The CDR3: CASSWFGTASYEQYF. CDR3 nucleotide sequence: TGTGCCAGCAGCTGGTTCGGGACAGCCTCCTACGAGCAGTACTTC.

CDR3 nucleotides: TGTGCCAGCAGAATGGACAGGACCTACGAGCAGTACTTC. This encodes CASRMDRTYEQYF. J is TRBJ2-7 and V is TRBV2, with TRBD1 matching over 7 bases. Trimming at V came to 6 bases and at J to 2 bases, leaving 4 bases not matched to a gene. This CDR3 has 13 residues. The germline V gene encodes CDR1 SNHLY and CDR2 FYNNEI.

In its sample, this clone was seen a few times. The chain couples TRBV7-7 to TRBJ1-5, with no clear D. Germline loops: CDR1 SSHAT, CDR2 FNYEAQ (reference sequence). The CDR3 runs to 13 residues. The germline V and J ends were trimmed by 5 bases and 7 bases, with 12 bases remaining between them. For the CDR3, the DNA is TGTGCCAGCAGCCCCACCCCGGGGCAGCCCCAGCATTTT. Translation gives CASSPTPGQPQHF.

This chain joins TRBV7-2 and TRBJ2-3; TRBD2 agrees at 9 bases. CDR1 SGHTA and CDR2 FQGNSA come from the germline V gene. The CDR3 runs 15 residues. Germline trimming cut 5 bases from V and 7 bases from J; bases unmatched to any gene: 10. The CDR3 protein is CASSIGTSPDHTQYF. CDR3 nucleotide sequence: TGTGCCAGCAGCATCGGGACTAGCCCTGATCATACGCAGTATTTT.

The chain is built from TRBV11-2 and TRBJ1-1; D uncertain. In germline, CDR1 is SGHAT, CDR2 FQNNGV. Trimming took 4 bases from V and 1 from J, leaving 13 bases between them. The CDR3 covers 15 residues. CDR3 nucleotide sequence: TGTGCCAGCAGCTCACAAAGACACCGGAACACTGAAGCTTTCTTT. It encodes CASSSQRHRNTEAFF.